What follows are 5 T cell receptor beta chains derived from one specimen sequenced in a study of beta chain features in type 1 diabetes. Expressed TCRB transcripts were sequenced because the entire RNA isolate underwent reverse transcription. Libraries were prepared by immunoSEQ multiplex PCR; TCRdb keeps only in-frame clonotypes and omits some of them. Of hundreds of thousands of clones in the sample, around 16% were seen once. Antigens of these TCRs are unknown. Study-level findings and limits: Patients with Type 1 diabetes showed moderately but significantly shorter TCRB CDR3s in all four CD4+ subsets.

What was sequenced was naive CD4+ T cells from blood. These receptors all come from a man aged 18 to 29 with type 1 diabetes.

This clone has just a few counts. The chain joins TRBV4-3 to TRBJ2-2, with TRBD2 identical over 7 bases. V shed 4 bases and J 4 bases; nucleotides not matched to a gene: 6. The germline V gene encodes CDR1 LGHNA and CDR2 YSLEER. The CDR3 length is 15 residues. CDR3 protein: CASSLTLAATGELFF. The CDR3 DNA follows: TGCGCCAGCAGCCTGACCCTAGCGGCCACCGGGGAGCTGTTTTTT.

The rearrangement uses TRBV30 and TRBJ2-5, with D possibly being TRBD2 (7 bases). This CDR3 has 14 residues. Deletions cut 1 base from V and 5 bases from J, with 14 bases between. The germline V gene encodes CDR1 GTSNPN and CDR2 SVGIG (reference sequence). The DNA for the CDR3 is TGTGCCTGGAGTGATAACGGGGGGCGCGAGACCCAGTACTTC. Its protein product is CAWSDNGGRETQYF.

This chain links TRBV28 with TRBJ2-7; 7 nucleotides align to TRBD1. Germline CDR1 MDHEN, CDR2 SYDVKM. The length of the CDR3 is 12 residues. Trimming cost V 8 bases and J 2 bases; bases outside gene matches: 3. The CDR3 DNA reads as TGTGCCAGCGGGGACAGAGCCTACGAGCAGTACTTC. Protein sequence: CASGDRAYEQYF.

This chain connects TRBV2 to TRBJ1-5; D gene unclear. V shed 8 bases and J shed 9 bases, with 20 bases lying between them. The CDR3 spans 14 residues. Germline V CDR1 and CDR2: SNHLY, FYNNEI. The CDR3 DNA is TGTGCCAGCGACATTGACCGAGGGCCCGGGCCCCAGCATTTT. Amino acid sequence: CASDIDRGPGPQHF.

This chain connects TRBV2 to TRBJ1-1; no reliable D call. The germline V gene encodes CDR1 SNHLY and CDR2 FYNNEI. V was clipped by 4 bases and J by 1 base, with 4 bases between them. There are 12 residues in the CDR3. CDR3 nucleotides: TGTGCCAGCAGTGCCGGGAACACTGAAGCTTTCTTT. Translating gives CASSAGNTEAFF.